This passage covers 13 T cell receptor beta chains from one sample sequenced in a study of shared clonotypes between healthy human individuals. Profiled with immunoSEQ multiplex PCR; TCRdb holds only in-frame clones, not every one. The data show a few hundred thousand clones, more than 95% seen once. Source material: naive CD4+ T cells sorted from blood. Subset specified: CD45RA+ positively selected. These receptors came from a woman in her twenties or thirties in good health.

The CDR3: CASRRRNLRVGGYTGELFF. The CDR3 nucleotides are TGTGCCAGCAGAAGAAGAAACCTCAGGGTTGGGGGCTACACCGGGGAGCTGTTTTTT. The gene calls are TRBV11-2 and TRBJ2-2; D possibly corresponds to TRBD1 (6 bases). Germline V gives CDR1 SGHAT, CDR2 FQNNGV. The CDR3 consists of 19 residues. Trimming took 6 bases from V and 3 from J, leaving 26 bases between them.

The V call is TRBV7-3, the J call TRBJ2-3, with D maybe TRBD2 (5 bases). The CDR3 contains 17 residues. Trimming left V 2 bases short and J 0 bases short, with 15 bases between. The germline CDR1 and CDR2 sequences are SGHTA and FQGTGA. As DNA, the CDR3 is TGTGCCAGCAGCTTAGCACCCCCGGGATTTAGCACAGATACGCAGTATTTT. It codes for CASSLAPPGFSTDTQYF.

This chain connects TRBV7-2 to TRBJ1-3; the D gene is possibly TRBD1 (6 bases). The CDR3 is 15 residues long. Germline-derived CDR1 and CDR2 are SGHTA and FQGNSA. Trimming left V 5 bases short and J 6 bases short, with 17 bases between. The CDR3 DNA reads as TGTGCCAGCAGCCTCTATGGACAGCTCACAAACACCATATATTTT. Residues: CASSLYGQLTNTIYF.

The count of this clone is one. The chain couples TRBV2 to TRBJ1-5; 10 nucleotides align to TRBD1. CDR3 length equals 15 residues. CDR1 is SNHLY and CDR2 is FYNNEI in the germline V gene. V lost 8 bases and J lost 6; bases outside the gene matches: 10. CDR3 nucleotides: TGTGCCAGCGGACGGGACAGGGGTGGGGTTCAGCCCCAGCATTTT. It is translated as CASGRDRGGVQPQHF.

This chain links TRBV27 with TRBJ1-2, with 9 bases identical to TRBD1. Germline V gives CDR1 MNHEY, CDR2 SMNVEV (reference sequence). With 5 bases clipped from V and 2 bases from J, the junction kept 6 bases outside the gene matches. The CDR3 runs 15 residues. The CDR3 bases are TGTGCCAGCAGTCCTGGGACAGGGAAAAACTATGGCTACACCTTC. Its translation is CASSPGTGKNYGYTF.

As regards this clone: Other DNA sequences in this sample translate to the same CDR3. The chain joins TRBV28 to TRBJ2-1; D not resolved. Germline V gene sequence: CDR1 MDHEN, CDR2 SYDVKM. Trimming took 4 bases from V and 4 from J, leaving 2 bases between them. The CDR3 has 11 amino acids. CDR3 nucleotides: TGTGCCAGCAGTTCTTACAATGAGCAGTTCTTC. This encodes CASSSYNEQFF.

The V and J genes are TRBV5-4 and TRBJ2-2; 8 bases fit TRBD1. The CDR3 sequence is 15 residues long. The V gene's germline CDR1 is SGHNT and CDR2 YYREEE (reference sequence). With 4 bases clipped from V and 5 bases from J, the junction kept 7 bases outside the gene matches. The CDR3 loop reads CASSPPGGRTGELFF. In DNA form, the CDR3 reads TGTGCCAGCAGCCCCCCAGGGGGCCGGACCGGGGAGCTGTTTTTT.

The chain uses TRBV28 and TRBJ1-2; maybe TRBD1 (6 bases). This CDR3 spans 12 amino acids. Trimming shortened V by 2 bases and J by 7 bases, and 8 bases separated the two germline ends. Germline CDR1 reads MDHEN; CDR2 reads SYDVKM. The CDR3 nucleotides read TGTGCCAGCAGTTTACCAGGGGCTGGCTACACCTTC. It translates to CASSLPGAGYTF.

The V gene is TRBV2, the J gene TRBJ2-3, with TRBD1 as a possible D gene (6 bases). There are 14 residues in the CDR3. Deletions cut 7 bases from V and 2 bases from J, with 13 bases between. CDR1 is SNHLY and CDR2 is FYNNEI in the germline V gene. The DNA for the CDR3 is TGTGCCAGCAATACACAGGGTCCCACAGATACGCAGTATTTT. Residues: CASNTQGPTDTQYF.

The chain joins TRBV9 to TRBJ2-2; 9 nucleotides align to TRBD2. With 3 bases clipped from V and 10 bases from J, the junction kept 4 bases outside the gene matches. From germline, CDR1 is SGDLS and CDR2 YYNGEE. The CDR3 length is 13 residues. The CDR3 sequence is CASSAGLAAELFF. The CDR3 DNA sequence: TGTGCCAGCAGCGCGGGACTAGCAGCGGAGCTGTTTTTT.

The chain is built from TRBV5-1 and TRBJ1-1; 10 nucleotides match TRBD1. CDR3 size: 16 residues. The V and J ends lost 3 bases and 1 base, in that order; junction bases with no gene match: 6. Germline values: CDR1 SGHRS, CDR2 YFSETQ. The CDR3 DNA sequence: TGCGCCAGCAGCTGGGGACAGGGGAGGGGGAACACTGAAGCTTTCTTT. This translates into CASSWGQGRGNTEAFF.

V and J are TRBV27 and TRBJ2-5; the D gene is possibly TRBD1 (6 bases). V was clipped by 4 bases and J by 4 bases, with 16 bases between them. CDR3 length: 15 amino acids. Germline CDR1 is MNHEY and CDR2 is SMNVEV (reference sequence). CDR3 DNA sequence: TGTGCCAGCAGTTCTCCCCCCAGGGGCCTAGAGACCCAGTACTTC. Translated: CASSSPPRGLETQYF.

This sequence joins TRBV19 and TRBJ2-7, with a possible D match to TRBD2 (6 bases). The CDR3 sequence is 17 residues long. Germline V gene sequence: CDR1 LNHDA, CDR2 SQIVND (reference sequence). Trimming removed 4 bases at V and 6 bases at J, with 25 bases between. The CDR3 region is CASSTHGTSAGGIEQYF. The CDR3 DNA is TGTGCCAGTAGTACTCATGGGACTTCCGCTGGGGGGATCGAGCAGTACTTC.